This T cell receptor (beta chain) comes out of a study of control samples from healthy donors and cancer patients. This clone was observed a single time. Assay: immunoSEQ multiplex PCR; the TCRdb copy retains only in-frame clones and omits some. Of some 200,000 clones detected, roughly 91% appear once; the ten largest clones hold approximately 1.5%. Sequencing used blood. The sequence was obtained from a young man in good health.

The CDR3 protein is CASSLAGFSNQPQHF. CDR3 sequence (DNA): TGCGCCAGCAGCTTGGCAGGGTTTAGCAATCAGCCCCAGCATTTT. The rearrangement uses TRBV5-1 and TRBJ1-5, with D possibly TRBD1 on 5 matching bases. This CDR3 has 15 residues. Germline values: CDR1 SGHRS, CDR2 YFSETQ. V shed 0 bases and J shed 0 bases, with 7 bases lying between them.